These T cell receptor beta chains were read from a single sample in a study of regulatory T cells in long-lasting Graves disease. TCRdb fed the multiplex PCR reads into MiXCR, producing one record per CDR3 protein. The table shows 510,000 or so distinct CDR3 sequences, with 12% occurring only once. The data also belong to a second study, concerning T cells in Graves' hyperthyroidism and ophthalmopathy.

The sample in question was peripheral blood mononuclear cells (PBMCs), obtained at new diagnosis, from a patient treated with antithyroid drugs. Receptors were obtained from a woman younger than 45 with Graves disease. The CDR3 runs from the conserved cysteine through the conserved F or W. The order of the fields is J gene, D gene, V gene, clone size, CDR3 protein, CDR3 DNA. The D gene is left open where the match is weak. A clone size is listed for some rows: how often the clone was seen (once, few, many), or a class if it is expanded.

TRBJ2-2,.,TRBV11-2,many,CASSLGGMTGELFF,TGTGCCAGCAGCTTAGGGGGCATGACCGGGGAGCTGTTTTTT
TRBJ2-1,TRBD2,TRBV30,few,CAWSVLAGVIYNEQFF,TGTGCCTGGAGTGTACTAGCGGGAGTGATCTACAATGAGCAGTTCTTC
TRBJ1-3,.,TRBV19,.,CASSTGGSSGNTIYF,TGTGCCAGTAGTACCGGAGGTAGCTCTGGAAACACCATATATTTT
TRBJ2-7,TRBD1,TRBV19,few,CASSKGDRGPEQYF,TGTGCCAGTAGTAAAGGGGACAGGGGTCCTGAACAGTACTTC
TRBJ2-2,.,TRBV19,many,CASTDQRAGELFF,TGTGCCAGTACCGATCAGAGGGCCGGGGAGCTGTTTTTT
TRBJ1-1,.,TRBV6-5,many,CASSYSRAVMNTEAFF,TGTGCCAGCAGTTACTCTCGAGCAGTAATGAACACTGAAGCTTTCTTT
TRBJ2-2,.,TRBV19,.,CASSIGAVVGELFF,TGTGCCAGTAGTATAGGGGCTGTAGTAGGGGAGCTGTTTTTT
TRBJ2-6,.,TRBV28,.,CASSSTGMGPSGANVLTF,TGTGCCAGCAGTTCCACAGGGATGGGACCGTCTGGGGCCAACGTCCTGACTTTC
TRBJ1-6,.,TRBV20-1,many,CSGQIPNSPLHF,TGCAGTGGGCAGATACCGAATTCACCCCTCCACTTT
TRBJ2-1,TRBD2,TRBV11-1,many,CASSFSYSGNEQFF,TGTGCCAGCAGCTTCTCCTATAGCGGGAATGAGCAGTTCTTC
TRBJ2-1,TRBD2,TRBV6-2/TRBV6-3,many,CASSYSPGGRAGEQFF,TGTGCCAGCAGTTACTCTCCCGGCGGGAGGGCAGGCGAGCAGTTCTTC
TRBJ2-7,.,TRBV28,many,CASSLWAGRTYEQYF,TGTGCCAGCAGTTTATGGGCTGGGAGGACCTACGAGCAGTACTTC
TRBJ2-7,.,TRBV27,many,CASSSTGSYEQYF,TGTGCCAGCAGTTCGACAGGATCCTACGAGCAGTACTTC
TRBJ1-5,.,TRBV6-1,.,CASREGRNQPQHF,TGTGCCAGCAGGGAGGGGCGCAATCAGCCCCAGCATTTT
TRBJ2-5,TRBD2,TRBV20-1,many,CSASDSLAGVQETQYF,TGCAGTGCTAGCGACTCATTAGCGGGGGTCCAAGAGACCCAGTACTTC
TRBJ1-3,.,TRBV30,.,CAWSVGGSGTGGNTIYF,TGTGCCTGGAGTGTAGGAGGTTCAGGGACGGGAGGAAACACCATATATTTT
TRBJ2-7,.,TRBV28,many,CASSLSPGSSYEQYF,TGTGCCAGCAGTTTATCGCCTGGGAGCTCCTACGAGCAGTACTTC
TRBJ2-5,.,TRBV11-2,many,CASSLYFGADTVETQYF,TGTGCCAGCAGCTTATATTTTGGGGCTGACACAGTGGAGACCCAGTACTTC
TRBJ2-1,.,TRBV27,many,CASSSGSWTSYNEQFF,TGTGCCAGCAGTTCCGGAAGTTGGACCTCGTACAATGAGCAGTTCTTC
TRBJ2-3,TRBD2,TRBV20-1,.,CSARPQRGYTYTQYF,TGCAGTGCTCGCCCCCAGCGGGGGTACACCTATACGCAGTATTTT
TRBJ2-2,.,TRBV12-3/TRBV12-4,many,CASSSSGEAAGELFF,TGTGCCAGCAGTTCCTCCGGGGAGGCTGCCGGGGAGCTGTTTTTT
TRBJ2-1,TRBD2,TRBV2,few,CASSKRLAGYNEQFF,TGTGCCAGCAGTAAAAGACTAGCGGGGTACAATGAGCAGTTCTTC
TRBJ2-2,TRBD1,TRBV5-4,.,CASSFFGTGTGELFF,TGTGCCAGCAGCTTCTTCGGGACAGGGACCGGGGAGCTGTTTTTT
TRBJ1-1,TRBD1,TRBV6-1,.,CACLDRESTEAFF,TGTGCCTGCTTGGACAGGGAGAGCACTGAAGCTTTCTTT
TRBJ2-1,.,TRBV6-1,.,CASSNTYNEQFF,TGTGCCAGCAGTAATACCTACAATGAGCAGTTCTTC
TRBJ1-2,.,TRBV27,many,CASSSQDRSYGYTF,TGTGCCAGCAGTTCCCAGGACCGGTCCTATGGCTACACCTTC
TRBJ1-6,.,TRBV4-1,many,CASSHILRGRRGSPLHF,TGCGCCAGCAGCCACATCCTCCGGGGCCGAAGGGGTTCACCCCTCCACTTT
TRBJ1-5,TRBD1,TRBV2,many,CASSEEGTGNQPQHF,TGTGCCAGCAGTGAAGAAGGGACAGGCAATCAGCCCCAGCATTTT
TRBJ2-3,TRBD2,TRBV11-2,many,CASSLGGGPDTQYF,TGTGCCAGCAGCTTAGGGGGAGGGCCAGATACGCAGTATTTT
TRBJ1-4,.,TRBV13,many,CASSSGLINEKLFF,TGTGCCAGCAGCTCAGGACTGATTAATGAAAAACTGTTTTTT
TRBJ2-1,.,TRBV7-9,many,CASSLGAHRDWGHNEQFF,TGTGCCAGCAGCTTAGGGGCCCACCGGGACTGGGGACACAATGAGCAGTTCTTC
TRBJ2-5,TRBD2,TRBV5-1,many,CASSSLAGFQETQYF,TGCGCCAGCAGTTCTCTAGCGGGGTTCCAAGAGACCCAGTACTTC
TRBJ1-5,.,TRBV28,many,CASSSLGPPLVSNQPQHF,TGTGCCAGCAGTTCCCTAGGGCCTCCGCTCGTTAGCAATCAGCCCCAGCATTTT
TRBJ1-3,.,TRBV25-1,few,CASRIGRDDGNTIYF,TGTGCCAGCAGGATCGGTAGGGACGACGGAAACACCATATATTTT
TRBJ2-6,.,TRBV6-2/TRBV6-3,few,CASRRWAYPSSGANVLTF,TGTGCCAGCAGGAGGTGGGCATACCCCTCCTCTGGGGCCAACGTCCTGACTTTC
TRBJ2-3,.,TRBV10-3,few,CAISEGGGAGRTRDTQYF,TGTGCCATCAGTGAGGGGGGGGGCGCGGGGAGGACCCGGGATACGCAGTATTTT
TRBJ2-1,.,TRBV9,.,CASSVGSGYYNEQFF,TGTGCCAGCAGCGTAGGTAGTGGATACTACAATGAGCAGTTCTTC
TRBJ2-7,.,TRBV5-1,many,CASSSGRRNSYEQYF,TGCGCCAGCAGCTCAGGAAGGCGGAACTCCTACGAGCAGTACTTC
TRBJ2-7,.,TRBV14,few,CASSRRTGWGRDEQYF,TGTGCCAGCAGCCGACGGACGGGGTGGGGCAGGGACGAGCAGTACTTC